This TCR beta chain is drawn from a study of CD8 T cells in ankylosing spondylitis (dated 2017 in TCRdb). About the full investigation: The study set out to find disease-linked TCR variants by profiling T cell receptor beta repertoires in ankylosing spondylitis patients and healthy donors. The whole study cohort included some 100 healthy donors and 25 ankylosing spondylitis patients. Peripheral blood was sampled, and synovial fluid was additionally collected from ankylosing spondylitis patients.

Sequencer: Illumina HiSeq 2500. Quantitative 5'-RACE with molecular barcodes was used to prepare TCR beta libraries. The published analysis was carried out like this. A new computational method based on a probabilistic model of VDJ rearrangement was used to identify disease-linked TCR variants. TCRdb itself trimmed the public reads at Q25 with fastp, ran MiXCR and retained productive beta chains. Identical CDR3 proteins give one entry, which carries the most common genes and DNA. TCRdb, rather than the study authors, made the V and J calls. Present in this sample are about 540,000 distinct CDR3 sequences, over 9.5% of which were seen just once. Under 7.5% of the sample comes from the top ten. This clonotype was detected a few times. Its antigen has not been determined. It has no much larger one-base neighbor in the sample; base qualities were not kept. Broader findings and caveats from the paper: Some motif variants had previously been reported in the synovial fluid and blood of reactive arthritis patients, which suggests shared mechanisms of disease initiation. The disease-linked clones had a CD8+ phenotype and were found at relatively low frequencies in peripheral blood. The disease-linked clones were reported to be significantly enriched in matched synovial fluid samples from ankylosing spondylitis patients. Blood from ankylosing spondylitis patients appeared to be characterized by a TCR beta motif made up of several highly homologous amino acid variants.

Sequencing input: blood, either unsorted or a sorted T cell fraction (not recorded which). This sequence was found in a male donor with ankylosing spondylitis.

At the DNA level, the sequence is TGCGCCAGCAGCCCGGGGACTAGCGGCTTAGAGACCCAGTACTTC. This codes for CASSPGTSGLETQYF. This chain is built from TRBV5-1 and TRBJ2-5, with 11 central nucleotides matching TRBD2. Compared with germline, V lacks 4 bases and J lacks 4 bases; bases without a gene match: 6. The CDR3 measures 15 amino acids from cysteine to phenylalanine. Solely the CDR3 DNA is kept, with 45 bases framed from the first base. The germline V gene yields SGHRS for CDR1 and YFSETQ for CDR2. The entire variable domain, with the stretches around the CDR3 drawn from the reference TRBV5-1 and TRBJ2-5 proteins, is KAGVTQTPRYLIKTRGQQVTLSCSPISGHRSVSWYQQTPGQGLQFLFEYFSETQRNKGNFPGRFSGRQFSNSRSEMNVSTLELGDSALYLCASSPGTSGLETQYFGPGTRLLVL.